Sequencing of this TCR beta chain was carried out in a study of cytomegalovirus exposure and HLA in healthy donors. In the study overall: A previous analysis identified 95 million to 140 million unique TCR beta sequences derived from about 180 million T cells.

PCR employed 60 Vbeta and 13 Jbeta primers. Libraries were prepared by immunoSEQ multiplex PCR; TCRdb keeps only in-frame clonotypes and omits some of them. This sample has over 110,000 clones, with approximately 78% found just once. A remark on this clone: What it recognizes is unknown.

Study conclusions and caveats: Roughly even sequencing depth across donors was the assumption behind the presence/absence analyses. TRBV6-2, TRBV6-3 and other indistinguishable V segments were excluded.

The CDR3 covers 15 residues. Germline CDR1 reads MNHEY; CDR2 reads SMNVEV (reference sequence). J gave up 5 bases and V 5 bases, and 6 bases lay outside the gene matches. V is TRBV27 and J is TRBJ2-5; 12 nucleotides match TRBD2. The specimen sequenced was PBMCs. The origin of this receptor is a female donor in good health and CMV-seronegative. This CDR3 reads CASSASTSGSETQYF. In nucleotides, the CDR3 is TGTGCCAGCAGTGCGTCGACTAGCGGGAGTGAGACCCAGTACTTC.